The T cell receptor (beta chain) described here comes from a study of shared clonotypes between healthy human individuals. About the research overall: Those who served as donors were a couple of women and a few men between the ages of 18 and 49.

Sequencing used immunoSEQ multiplex PCR; TCRdb keeps in-frame clones, though not all of them. In the table there are some 2.3 million clones, over 85% of which are singletons. Germline values: CDR1 SGHTS, CDR2 YDEGEE. There are 11 residues in the CDR3. Trimming left V 0 bases short and J 5 bases short, with 2 bases between. Specimen: naive CD4+ T cells from PBMCs. Documented subset: CD45RA+ positively selected. This receptor was obtained from a man younger than 30 in good health. Some clones in this sample may be carry-over from other donors' samples. This chain links TRBV5-8 with TRBJ1-1, with D hard to call. The CDR3 DNA sequence: TGTGCCAGCAGCTTGGATACTGAAGCTTTCTTT. Encoded protein: CASSLDTEAFF. Together with reference TRBV5-8 and TRBJ1-1, the CDR3 gives the full variable domain: EAGVTQSPTHLIKTRGQQATLRCSPISGHTSVYWYQQALGLGLQFLLWYDEGEERNRGNFPPRFSGRQFPNYSSELNVNALELEDSALYLCASSLDTEAFFGQGTRLTVV.